One sample yielded the 2 T cell receptor beta chains listed below, sequenced in a study of control samples from healthy donors and cancer patients. Assay: immunoSEQ multiplex PCR; the TCRdb copy retains only in-frame clones and omits some. Found here are roughly 120,000 clones, more than 80% of them singletons; the top ten hold roughly 43%. What was sequenced was blood. The receptors shown here come from a man between 50 and 59 years old in good health.

The sample holds one count of this clone. The V and J genes are TRBV6-5 and TRBJ2-7, with D possibly being TRBD2 (6 bases). The CDR3 contains 13 residues. The V and J ends lost 7 bases and 2 bases respectively, with 12 bases between them. The germline CDR1 and CDR2 sequences are MNHEY and SVGAGI. CDR3 sequence (DNA): TGTGCCAGCACCCCGGGGGATACCTACGAGCAGTACTTC. Protein sequence: CASTPGDTYEQYF.

This clone was detected only once. The chain uses TRBV19 and TRBJ2-7; D is perhaps TRBD2 (6 bases). Germline V gene sequence: CDR1 LNHDA, CDR2 SQIVND (reference sequence). CDR3 length: 14 residues. The V end lost 3 bases, the J end lost 3 bases, and 12 bases lay between the germline ends. The CDR3 DNA reads as TGTGCCAGTAGTATTATGGCGGGGAACTACGAGCAGTACTTC. Its protein is CASSIMAGNYEQYF.